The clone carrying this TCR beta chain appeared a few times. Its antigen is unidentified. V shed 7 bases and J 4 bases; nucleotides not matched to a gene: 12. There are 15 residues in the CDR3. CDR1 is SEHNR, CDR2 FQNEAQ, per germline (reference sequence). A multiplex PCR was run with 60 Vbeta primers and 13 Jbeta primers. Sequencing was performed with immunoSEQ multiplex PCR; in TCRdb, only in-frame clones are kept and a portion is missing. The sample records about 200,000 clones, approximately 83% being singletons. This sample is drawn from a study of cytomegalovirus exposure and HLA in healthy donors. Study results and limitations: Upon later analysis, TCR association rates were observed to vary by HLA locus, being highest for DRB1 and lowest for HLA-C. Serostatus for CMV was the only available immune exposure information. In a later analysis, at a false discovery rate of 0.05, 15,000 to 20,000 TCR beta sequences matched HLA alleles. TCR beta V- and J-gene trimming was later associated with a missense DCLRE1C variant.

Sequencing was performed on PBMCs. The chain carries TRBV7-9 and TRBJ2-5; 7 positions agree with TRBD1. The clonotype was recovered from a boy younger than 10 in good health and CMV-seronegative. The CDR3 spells CASTRLGQSIETQYF. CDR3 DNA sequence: TGTGCCAGCACCCGCCTGGGACAGTCCATAGAGACCCAGTACTTC.